This section outlines one T cell receptor beta chain sequence together with its context. In nominal health when sampled, donors likely had unrecorded immune exposures nonetheless. PCR primers comprised 60 Vbeta and 13 Jbeta primers. Repertoires were generated with immunoSEQ multiplex PCR, while TCRdb's copy carries only in-frame clones and drops some. The sample lists 150,000 to 200,000 clones; 75% were seen once. The data stem from a study of cytomegalovirus exposure and HLA in healthy donors. Germline values: CDR1 SGHRS, CDR2 YFSETQ. This CDR3 is 15 amino acids long. V lost 0 bases to trimming and J lost 4 bases; unmatched junction nucleotides: 6.

The clonotype was recovered from a male donor in good health and CMV-seronegative. Sequenced: PBMCs. The rearrangement joins TRBV5-1 to TRBJ1-2; 7 bases line up with TRBD1. The CDR3 bases are TGCGCCAGCAGCTTGGCCTTGGGACAGACCTATGGCTACACCTTC. Translation: CASSLALGQTYGYTF.